The entry that follows covers one T cell receptor (beta chain) sequence. This sample was taken from a study of control samples from healthy donors and cancer patients. Per germline, CDR1 KGHSH and CDR2 LQKENI. CDR3 size: 13 residues. V was clipped by 6 bases and J by 7 bases, with 13 bases between them. The protocol was immunoSEQ multiplex PCR, while the TCRdb copy is restricted to in-frame clones and leaves out a portion. The sample has around 100,000 clones, less than 90% seen once; the top ten hold about 15%. V usage is TRBV18 and J usage is TRBJ1-3, with D possibly TRBD1 on 6 matching bases. This TCR was recovered from a woman in her seventies in good health. Sample: blood. DNA of the CDR3: TGTGCCAGCTCTCGACAGGACTCGAACACCATATATTTT. Its translation is CASSRQDSNTIYF.